Listed below are T cell receptor beta chains from one sample, sequenced in a study of blood T cell repertoires in COVID-19. Clones were sequenced by immunoSEQ multiplex PCR, and TCRdb holds only the in-frame ones, with some missing. The sample includes 310,000 or so clones, 80% to 90% of them seen just once. The sequenced sample was peripheral blood. These receptors originate from a man aged 45-60 years with active or convalescent COVID-19. The CDR3 runs from the conserved cysteine through the conserved F or W. The order of the fields is V gene, J gene, clone size, D gene, CDR3 DNA, CDR3 protein. The D gene is left open where the match is weak. Clone size is stated in some rows and not others, as once, few, many or a class when expanded.

v_call: TRBV15; j_call: TRBJ1-3; clone_size: -; d_call: -; cdr3_nt: TGTGCCACCAGCAGGATCTATAACAACGAGGGTATGGGAAACACCATATATTTT; cdr3_aa: CATSRIYNNEGMGNTIYF
v_call: TRBV3-1/TRBV3-2; j_call: TRBJ2-3; clone_size: -; d_call: TRBD2; cdr3_nt: TGTGCCAGCAGCCCCGGACTAGTGCAGACAGATACGCAGTATTTT; cdr3_aa: CASSPGLVQTDTQYF
v_call: TRBV7-2; j_call: TRBJ1-5; clone_size: -; d_call: -; cdr3_nt: TGTGCCAGTTGGGACTCATATAGCAATCAGCCCCAGCATTTT; cdr3_aa: CASWDSYSNQPQHF
v_call: TRBV18; j_call: TRBJ1-1; clone_size: -; d_call: -; cdr3_nt: TGTGCCAGCTCACTGGACATGGAAATGAACACTGAAGCTTTCTTT; cdr3_aa: CASSLDMEMNTEAFF
v_call: TRBV11-1; j_call: TRBJ2-7; clone_size: -; d_call: TRBD1; cdr3_nt: TGTGCCAGCAGCGTCGGGACAGGGCCCTTTCCGCAGTACTTC; cdr3_aa: CASSVGTGPFPQYF
v_call: TRBV4-3; j_call: TRBJ1-2; clone_size: -; d_call: TRBD1; cdr3_nt: TGCGCCAGCAGCCACGAGACAGGGATATATGGCTACACCTTC; cdr3_aa: CASSHETGIYGYTF
v_call: TRBV28; j_call: TRBJ2-1; clone_size: -; d_call: TRBD1; cdr3_nt: TGTGCCAGCCAGACAGGGCTTGACTACAATGAGCAGTTCTTC; cdr3_aa: CASQTGLDYNEQFF
v_call: TRBV6-2/TRBV6-3; j_call: TRBJ1-1; clone_size: -; d_call: -; cdr3_nt: TGTGCCAGCAGTTTCTTACAGGTGAACACTGAAGCTTTCTTT; cdr3_aa: CASSFLQVNTEAFF
v_call: TRBV2; j_call: TRBJ2-5; clone_size: -; d_call: -; cdr3_nt: TGTGCCAGCAGTGCGGACAGACGAGAGACCCAGTACTTC; cdr3_aa: CASSADRRETQYF
v_call: TRBV20-1; j_call: TRBJ2-1; clone_size: -; d_call: -; cdr3_nt: TGCAGTGCCACCCTCGACGGAGGGCAGTTCTTC; cdr3_aa: CSATLDGGQFF
v_call: TRBV5-4; j_call: TRBJ2-1; clone_size: -; d_call: TRBD1; cdr3_nt: TGTGCCAGCAGCCCGGGACAGGGGTACAATGAGCAGTTCTTC; cdr3_aa: CASSPGQGYNEQFF
v_call: TRBV3-1/TRBV3-2; j_call: TRBJ2-3; clone_size: -; d_call: -; cdr3_nt: TGTGCCAGCAGCCAAGATCAACCGGGAGCGGACACAGATACGCAGTATTTT; cdr3_aa: CASSQDQPGADTDTQYF
v_call: TRBV6-1; j_call: TRBJ1-3; clone_size: -; d_call: TRBD1; cdr3_nt: TGTGCCAGCAGTGGGGGACAGCCAGACTCTGGAAACACCATATATTTT; cdr3_aa: CASSGGQPDSGNTIYF
v_call: TRBV19; j_call: TRBJ1-1; clone_size: -; d_call: TRBD1; cdr3_nt: TGTGCCAGCGGACAGGGGAACACTGAAGCTTTCTTT; cdr3_aa: CASGQGNTEAFF
v_call: TRBV7-6; j_call: TRBJ2-3; clone_size: -; d_call: -; cdr3_nt: TGTGCCAGCAGCTCGTCGGTCCCAGATACGCAGTATTTT; cdr3_aa: CASSSSVPDTQYF
v_call: TRBV7-9; j_call: TRBJ2-5; clone_size: -; d_call: -; cdr3_nt: TGTGCCAGCAGCTTTGGGGGGGCCCAACAAGAGACCCAGTACTTC; cdr3_aa: CASSFGGAQQETQYF
v_call: TRBV4-2; j_call: TRBJ1-3; clone_size: -; d_call: -; cdr3_nt: TGTGCCAGCAGCCAAGATAGGGGTTCTGGAAACACCATATATTTT; cdr3_aa: CASSQDRGSGNTIYF
v_call: TRBV14; j_call: TRBJ2-1; clone_size: few; d_call: TRBD2; cdr3_nt: TGTGCCAGCAGCCAACATCGCGCTAGCGGGGGGATCAATGAGCAGTTCTTC; cdr3_aa: CASSQHRASGGINEQFF
v_call: TRBV7-8; j_call: TRBJ1-5; clone_size: few; d_call: -; cdr3_nt: TGTGCCAGCAGCACCCAAACGGGGAGCGAGCAGCCCCAGCATTTT; cdr3_aa: CASSTQTGSEQPQHF
v_call: TRBV7-2; j_call: TRBJ1-1; clone_size: -; d_call: -; cdr3_nt: TGTGCCAGCAGCTTAGCATCGTACGGCACTGAAGCTTTCTTT; cdr3_aa: CASSLASYGTEAFF
v_call: TRBV10-2; j_call: TRBJ1-1; clone_size: -; d_call: -; cdr3_nt: TGCGCCAGCAGTCCTAGATTAGAAGCTTTCTTT; cdr3_aa: CASSPRLEAFF
v_call: TRBV6-5; j_call: TRBJ2-6; clone_size: -; d_call: TRBD1; cdr3_nt: TGTGCCAGCAGGACAGGGACCGGGGCCAACGTCCTGACTTTC; cdr3_aa: CASRTGTGANVLTF
v_call: TRBV12-3/TRBV12-4; j_call: TRBJ1-1; clone_size: -; d_call: -; cdr3_nt: TGTGCCAGCAGTTTCAGCAGGCCCACTGAAGCTTTCTTT; cdr3_aa: CASSFSRPTEAFF
v_call: TRBV6-4; j_call: TRBJ1-1; clone_size: few; d_call: -; cdr3_nt: TGTGCCAGCAGTAGAGTTCCGACAGTGTGGACTGAAGCTTTCTTT; cdr3_aa: CASSRVPTVWTEAFF
v_call: TRBV28; j_call: TRBJ2-4; clone_size: -; d_call: -; cdr3_nt: TGTGCCACTCACGGGACATCTGAGATTCAGTACTTC; cdr3_aa: CATHGTSEIQYF
v_call: TRBV29-1; j_call: TRBJ1-1; clone_size: -; d_call: TRBD1; cdr3_nt: TGCAGCGTGGGGGCAGGGAGACAGGGTGAAGCTTTCTTT; cdr3_aa: CSVGAGRQGEAFF
v_call: TRBV9; j_call: TRBJ2-3; clone_size: -; d_call: -; cdr3_nt: TGTGCCAGCCGTCGCGGGACCGCAGATACGCAGTATTTT; cdr3_aa: CASRRGTADTQYF
v_call: TRBV4-3; j_call: TRBJ1-5; clone_size: -; d_call: -; cdr3_nt: TGCGCCAGCAGCCAAGATCGGGGGACTTTACAGCCCCAGCATTTT; cdr3_aa: CASSQDRGTLQPQHF
v_call: TRBV6-1; j_call: TRBJ2-7; clone_size: -; d_call: -; cdr3_nt: TGTGCCAGCAGTGAAGGGAGGGCTGGCGAGCAGTACTTC; cdr3_aa: CASSEGRAGEQYF
v_call: TRBV19; j_call: TRBJ1-5; clone_size: -; d_call: -; cdr3_nt: TGTGCCAGTAGTAACCCAATCACAGGCGTAGTAGCGCCCCAGCATTTT; cdr3_aa: CASSNPITGVVAPQHF
v_call: TRBV28; j_call: TRBJ1-2; clone_size: -; d_call: -; cdr3_nt: TGTGCCAGCAGTTTATGGGGGACGGGAGATGGCTACACCTTC; cdr3_aa: CASSLWGTGDGYTF
v_call: TRBV7-2; j_call: TRBJ2-3; clone_size: -; d_call: TRBD2; cdr3_nt: TGTGCCAGCAGCCTAGCGGGGGGGCCGAACACAGATACGCAGTATTTT; cdr3_aa: CASSLAGGPNTDTQYF